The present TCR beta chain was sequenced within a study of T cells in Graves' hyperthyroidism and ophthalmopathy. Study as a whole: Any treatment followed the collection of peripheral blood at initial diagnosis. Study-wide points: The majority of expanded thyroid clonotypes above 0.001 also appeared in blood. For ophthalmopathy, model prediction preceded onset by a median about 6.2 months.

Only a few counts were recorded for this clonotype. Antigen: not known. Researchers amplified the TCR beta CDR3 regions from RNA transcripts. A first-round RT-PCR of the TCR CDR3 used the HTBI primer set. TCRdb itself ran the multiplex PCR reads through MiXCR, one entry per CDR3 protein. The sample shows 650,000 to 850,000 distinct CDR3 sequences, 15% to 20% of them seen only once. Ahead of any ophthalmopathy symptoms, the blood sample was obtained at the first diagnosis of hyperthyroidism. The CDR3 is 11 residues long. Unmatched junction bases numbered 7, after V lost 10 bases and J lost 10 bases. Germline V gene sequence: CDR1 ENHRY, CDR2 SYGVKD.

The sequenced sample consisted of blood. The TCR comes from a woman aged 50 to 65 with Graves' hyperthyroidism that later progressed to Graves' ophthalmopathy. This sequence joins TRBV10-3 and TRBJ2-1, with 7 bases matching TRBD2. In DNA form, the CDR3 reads TGTGCCACCAGCGGGGAGTACGAGCAGTTCTTC. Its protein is CATSGEYEQFF.